This T cell receptor beta chain came from a study of T cells expressing NK-cell markers. For each CDR3 protein, TCRdb gives one entry from its re-call of the 5' RACE reads, without DNA. The sample has roughly 180,000 distinct CDR3 sequences; the top ten hold 18%. The source of this sequence is a woman between 18 and 69 years old in good health. Specimen: blood T cells: a sorted CD56 or NKG2C T cell subset, CD4+ or CD8+ T cells, or bulk PBMC T cells (not recorded which).

The CDR3 loop reads CASSVLQRSYEQYF. V is TRBV5-1 and J is TRBJ2-7. Per germline, CDR1 SGHRS and CDR2 YFSETQ. This CDR3 is built from 14 residues.